These 16 T cell receptor beta chains originate from one sample sequenced in a study of identical twins. TCRdb ran MiXCR on the 5' RACE reads and lists one entry per CDR3 protein. The data show about 720,000 distinct CDR3 sequences, around a sixth seen once. The same specimen was also included in a second study, on T cells expressing NK-cell markers.

Sequencing was carried out using PBMCs. These receptor sequences come from a woman younger than 35 in good health.

This clonotype was seen a handful of times. The chain combines TRBV24-1 with TRBJ2-3, with 7 bases fitting TRBD1. Germline V gives CDR1 KGHDR, CDR2 SFDVKD. V trimming: 3 bases; J trimming: 6 bases; junction bases outside the gene matches: 11. The CDR3 runs 16 residues. CDR3 region: CATSDNTLDRADTQYF. The CDR3 bases are TGTGCCACCAGTGATAATACCCTTGACAGGGCGGATACGCAGTATTTT.

The CDR3 is CSAPLAGGTDTQYF. The DNA for the CDR3 is TGCAGTGCCCCCCTAGCGGGAGGCACAGATACGCAGTATTTT. V and J are TRBV20-1 and TRBJ2-3, with 10 bases aligning to TRBD2. The V segment lost 6 bases and the J segment 1 base; nucleotides outside the gene matches: 4. In germline, CDR1 is DFQATT, CDR2 SNEGSKA (reference sequence). The CDR3 extends over 14 amino acids.

In this sample, this clonotype turned up many times. The chain uses TRBV14 and TRBJ2-2; TRBD2 aligns across 7 bases. The V and J ends lost 0 bases and 1 base, in that order; junction bases with no gene match: 8. CDR1 is SGHDN and CDR2 is FVKESK in the germline V gene. The CDR3 sequence is 18 residues long. As DNA, the CDR3 is TGTGCCAGCAGCCAAGACCCTCCGGTAGCGGGGAACACCGGGGAGCTGTTTTTT. Encoded protein: CASSQDPPVAGNTGELFF.

The V gene is TRBV6-1, the J gene TRBJ2-3; the match to TRBD2 covers 11 bases. Per germline, CDR1 MNHNS and CDR2 SASEGT. This CDR3 has 16 amino acids. V lost 7 bases and J lost 0; bases outside the gene matches: 6. The CDR3 nucleotides are TGTGCCAGCACCCGACTAGCGGGGTATAGCACAGATACGCAGTATTTT. Translated: CASTRLAGYSTDTQYF.

The chain uses TRBV27 and TRBJ2-7, with TRBD2 as a possible D gene (5 bases). The CDR3 runs to 9 residues. The V gene's germline CDR1 is MNHEY and CDR2 SMNVEV (reference sequence). Here the CDR3 reads CAPEEREYF. The CDR3 coding sequence is TGTGCTCCTGAGGAGAGGGAGTACTTC.

The chain joins TRBV10-3 to TRBJ2-7, with D perhaps TRBD2 (5 bases). This CDR3 region has 12 residues. The ends were cut back, 0 bases at V and 9 bases at J, with 9 bases in the middle. The V gene's germline CDR1 is ENHRY and CDR2 SYGVKD. CDR3 in DNA: TGTGCCATCAGTGAGTCCCCGGGATGGCAGTACTTC. Its translation: CAISESPGWQYF.

This clonotype was observed a few times. V gene TRBV20-1 combines with J gene TRBJ1-4; the match to TRBD1 covers 7 bases. V dropped 1 base and J dropped 5; count of bases not matched to a gene: 7. Germline CDR1 is DFQATT and CDR2 is SNEGSKA (reference sequence). This CDR3 has 15 amino acids. CDR3 residues: CSARASGQQNEKLFF. The CDR3 region has the DNA TGCAGTGCTAGAGCTTCGGGACAGCAGAATGAAAAACTGTTTTTT.

This clonotype has only a few counts. The rearrangement joins TRBV5-5 to TRBJ2-1; maybe TRBD2 (5 bases). The CDR3 is made up of 16 amino acids. From germline, CDR1 is SGHKS and CDR2 YYEKEE (reference sequence). With 4 bases removed from V and 13 bases from J, the gap between germline ends came to 27 bases. The chain's CDR3 is CASSLYRDPTRGEQFF. The CDR3, as DNA: TGTGCCAGCAGCCTGTACCGGGATCCCACACGAGGAGAACAGTTCTTC.

This clonotype was detected a few times. The chain couples TRBV5-6 to TRBJ2-2; no clear D gene. CDR1 is SGHDT and CDR2 is YYEEEE in the germline V gene. The V end was cut by 3 bases, the J end by 2 bases, with 8 bases between. There are 14 residues in the CDR3. The CDR3 DNA reads as TGTGCCAGCAGCTGGCAGCCCAACACCGGGGAGCTGTTTTTT. Its translation: CASSWQPNTGELFF.

The chain combines TRBV10-1 with TRBJ2-1; 7 bases map to TRBD1. The CDR3 loop spans 17 amino acids. Trimming removed 8 bases from V and 4 bases from J; junction bases left unmatched: 17. CDR1 and CDR2 (germline): WNHNN, SYGVQD (reference sequence). CDR3 nucleotides: TGCGCCAGCCCAAGACAGGGATCCCCAGGGGGATACAATGAGCAGTTCTTC. Amino acids: CASPRQGSPGGYNEQFF.

The chain recombines TRBV5-1 with TRBJ2-7; D may correspond to TRBD1 or TRBD2 (5 bases each). The V gene's germline CDR1 is SGHRS and CDR2 YFSETQ. CDR3 length equals 15 residues. V shed 4 bases and J shed 0 bases, with 14 bases lying between them. The CDR3 spells CASSVLPGTSYEQYF. CDR3 sequence (DNA): TGCGCCAGCAGCGTACTGCCCGGGACCTCCTACGAGCAGTACTTC. The full variable domain, rest sourced from reference TRBV5-1 and TRBJ2-7, is KAGVTQTPRYLIKTRGQQVTLSCSPISGHRSVSWYQQTPGQGLQFLFEYFSETQRNKGNFPGRFSGRQFSNSRSEMNVSTLELGDSALYLCASSVLPGTSYEQYFGPGTRLTVT.

This clonotype was observed a handful of times. The V call is TRBV27, the J call TRBJ2-5, with unresolved D. Between the trimmed V and J ends, which lost 5 bases and 0 bases, there was a span of 10 bases. Per germline, CDR1 MNHEY and CDR2 SMNVEV (reference sequence). The CDR3 runs to 14 residues. The CDR3 sequence: CASSPLEYQETQYF. The DNA for the CDR3 is TGTGCCAGCAGTCCTCTCGAATACCAAGAGACCCAGTACTTC.

This clonotype occurred a few times. The V gene is TRBV13, the J gene TRBJ2-7; D not resolved. Looked up from germline, CDR1 is PRHDT and CDR2 is FYEKMQ (reference sequence). Trimming removed 3 bases from V and 2 bases from J, with 11 bases in between. The length of the CDR3 is 14 residues. For the CDR3, the DNA is TGTGCCAGCAGCTTCCGGGCGGAGACCTACGAGCAGTACTTC. It yields the protein CASSFRAETYEQYF.

V and J are TRBV10-3 and TRBJ2-1; 10 bases line up with TRBD1. Germline assignment: CDR1 ENHRY and CDR2 SYGVKD. The length of the CDR3 is 13 residues. J was trimmed by 6 bases and V by 8 bases; bases with no gene match: 4. The CDR3 loop reads CAILDRGLNEQFF. The CDR3 DNA follows: TGTGCCATCTTAGACAGGGGGCTCAATGAGCAGTTCTTC.

This clonotype was counted a few times. CDR3 bases: TGCGCCAGCAGCCCAAATCGATCCCCCTTCGAGCAGTACTTC. Protein: CASSPNRSPFEQYF. The gene calls are TRBV5-1 and TRBJ2-7; D is unclear. This CDR3 comprises 14 residues. CDR1 and CDR2 from the germline V gene are SGHRS and YFSETQ. The V and J ends lost 4 bases and 6 bases respectively, with 17 bases between them.

The table lists this clonotype with a few counts. The rearrangement joins TRBV18 to TRBJ1-5; a possible D gene is TRBD1 (5 bases). The V end was cut by 6 bases, the J end by 7 bases, with 16 bases between. This CDR3 has 14 amino acids. Germline CDR1 KGHSH, CDR2 LQKENI. This chain's CDR3 is CASSKGTRGQPQHF. Written as DNA, the CDR3 is TGTGCCAGCTCCAAGGGAACTCGGGGGCAGCCCCAGCATTTT.